The 14 T cell receptor beta chains reported below all come from one sample, sequenced in a study of blood T cell repertoires in COVID-19. The table came from immunoSEQ multiplex PCR; TCRdb's copy has only in-frame clones and leaves some out. This sample yields about 330,000 clones, of which 86% are seen a single time; about 10% belongs to the top ten. The specimen sequenced was PBMCs or T cells enriched from blood (not recorded which). The origin of the receptors is a woman between 18 and 29 years old who had recovered from COVID-19.

CDR3 nucleotide sequence: TGTGCCAGCAGCCCGGGACAGGATACTGAAGCTTTCTTT. Protein: CASSPGQDTEAFF. This rearrangement joins TRBV7-7 to TRBJ1-1, with 8 nucleotides matching TRBD1. Germline lookup yields CDR1 SSHAT and CDR2 FNYEAQ (reference sequence). The ends lost 5 bases at V and 5 bases at J; junction bases unmatched: 4. CDR3 length: 13 residues.

The chain links TRBV7-2 to TRBJ2-1; D gene uncertain. Per germline, CDR1 SGHTA and CDR2 FQGNSA. Trimming removed 5 bases at V and 0 bases at J, with 20 bases between. This CDR3 spans 18 amino acids. The CDR3 region is CASSPVVIAPSSYNEQFF. CDR3 DNA sequence: TGTGCCAGCAGCCCCGTAGTCATAGCCCCTAGCTCCTACAATGAGCAGTTCTTC.

The rearrangement uses TRBV18 and TRBJ1-3, with 8 positions matching TRBD1. From germline, CDR1 is KGHSH and CDR2 LQKENI. The CDR3 runs to 15 residues. V lost 7 bases to trimming and J lost 0 bases; unmatched junction nucleotides: 5. The CDR3, as DNA: TGTGCCAGCTATACCACAGGGGGCTCTGGAAACACCATATATTTT. It is translated as CASYTTGGSGNTIYF.

This sequence joins TRBV28 and TRBJ2-7; the D is unclear. The length of the CDR3 is 11 residues. Germline V CDR1 and CDR2: MDHEN, SYDVKM. The V end lost 4 bases, the J end lost 5 bases, and 6 bases lay between the germline ends. This CDR3 is CASSSPDEQYF. As DNA, the CDR3 is TGTGCCAGCAGTTCCCCGGACGAGCAGTACTTC.

The genes are TRBV24-1 and TRBJ2-5; no definite D call. This CDR3 has 15 amino acids. The V end was cut by 6 bases, the J end by 0 bases, with 13 bases between. Germline V gene data show CDR1 as KGHDR and CDR2 as SFDVKD. The CDR3 spells CATSSSGPYQETQYF. DNA of the CDR3: TGTGCCACCAGTTCCTCAGGTCCCTACCAAGAGACCCAGTACTTC.

This chain joins TRBV5-1 and TRBJ1-2; 11 positions match TRBD1. Germline V gene lookup returns CDR1 SGHRS and CDR2 YFSETQ. The CDR3 length is 15 residues. The junction had 3 bases not matched to a gene; V was cut back by 0 bases and J by 5 bases. The CDR3 sequence is CASSLAGQGGYGYTF. CDR3 DNA: TGCGCCAGCAGCTTGGCGGGACAGGGGGGATATGGCTACACCTTC.

Only one count was recorded for this clone. The V call is TRBV7-9, the J call TRBJ1-1; a weak D match, TRBD1 (6 bases). This CDR3 contains 14 residues. Germline CDR1 is SEHNR and CDR2 is FQNEAQ (reference sequence). V was cut by 3 bases and J by 2 bases, with 10 bases left in between. CDR3 region: CASSLPGQNTEAFF. The CDR3 nucleotides read TGTGCCAGCAGCTTGCCGGGACAAAACACTGAAGCTTTCTTT.

V is TRBV20-1 and J is TRBJ2-2, with 8 bases aligning to TRBD2. The CDR3 is 15 amino acids. CDR1 is DFQATT, CDR2 SNEGSKA, per germline (reference sequence). Trimming removed 3 bases from V and 1 base from J; junction bases left unmatched: 4. The CDR3 reads CSASYTSGNTGELFF. CDR3 nucleotide sequence: TGCAGTGCTAGTTACACTAGCGGGAACACCGGGGAGCTGTTTTTT.

J is TRBJ1-2 and V is TRBV27, with D perhaps matching TRBD1 (5 bases). Germline-derived CDR1 and CDR2 are MNHEY and SMNVEV (reference sequence). The ends were cut back, 3 bases at V and 8 bases at J, with 13 bases in the middle. The CDR3 has 13 residues. DNA for the CDR3: TGTGCCAGCAGTTTCCGGGGCGGGGAAGGCTACACCTTC. It encodes CASSFRGGEGYTF.

This sequence joins TRBV5-6 and TRBJ1-2; 7 nucleotides agree with TRBD1. Looked up from germline, CDR1 is SGHDT and CDR2 is YYEEEE. CDR3 length: 14 residues. V gave up 6 bases and J gave up 5 bases; unmatched junction bases: 10. The CDR3 here is CASTWGQPFYGYTF. CDR3 DNA: TGTGCCAGCACCTGGGGACAGCCCTTTTATGGCTACACCTTC.

The chain is built from TRBV9 and TRBJ2-1, with 15 bases lining up with TRBD2. This CDR3 has 16 amino acids. V lost 4 bases, J lost 6 bases, and 5 bases stayed unmatched. Germline values: CDR1 SGDLS, CDR2 YYNGEE. The CDR3 sequence is CASSPGLAGGVNEQFF. The CDR3 DNA reads as TGTGCCAGCAGCCCTGGACTAGCGGGGGGGGTCAATGAGCAGTTCTTC. Filled out from reference TRBV9 and TRBJ2-1, the complete variable domain reads DSGVTQTPKHLITATGQRVTLRCSPRSGDLSVYWYQQSLDQGLQFLIQYYNGEERAKGNILERFSAQQFPDLHSELNLSSLELGDSALYFCASSPGLAGGVNEQFFGPGTRLTVL.

The chain is built from TRBV10-3 and TRBJ2-3; 9 nucleotides agree with TRBD1. V lost 6 bases to trimming and J lost 2 bases; unmatched junction nucleotides: 3. The germline CDR1 and CDR2 sequences are ENHRY and SYGVKD. The CDR3 is made up of 14 amino acids. CDR3 sequence: CAIRNRGPTDTQYF. In nucleotides, the CDR3 is TGTGCCATCAGGAACAGGGGGCCCACAGATACGCAGTATTTT.

The rearrangement links TRBV7-3 to TRBJ2-1, with a weak D call TRBD2 (6 bases). CDR1 and CDR2 from the germline V gene are SGHTA and FQGTGA. The CDR3 extends over 16 amino acids. Trimming left V 2 bases short and J 0 bases short, with 11 bases between. CDR3 DNA sequence: TGTGCCAGCAGCTTACTGCCCGGGAGCTCCTACAATGAGCAGTTCTTC. As protein: CASSLLPGSSYNEQFF.

J is TRBJ1-1 and V is TRBV4-2; the match to TRBD1 covers 7 bases. The germline gives CDR1 LGHNA, CDR2 YNFKEQ. This CDR3 region has 16 residues. V lost 0 bases to trimming and J lost 1 base; unmatched junction nucleotides: 5. CDR3 sequence (DNA): TGTGCCAGCAGCCAAGACAGGACAGGCTGGAACACTGAAGCTTTCTTT. It is translated as CASSQDRTGWNTEAFF.